These 20 T cell receptor beta chains share one sample of origin, sequenced in a study of radiotherapy plus CTLA-4 blockade in lung cancer. TCRdb's copy holds only in-frame clones and misses some; the assay was immunoSEQ multiplex PCR. The sample records more than 100,000 clones, 85% to 90% being singletons. The specimen was peripheral blood, collected from a patient treated with radiotherapy plus ipilimumab. Receptors were obtained from a human donor with non-small cell lung cancer that progressed on radiotherapy plus ipilimumab.

Here the CDR3 reads CASSLRPSTGELFF. CDR3 sequence (DNA): TGTGCCAGCAGCTTAAGGCCTAGCACCGGGGAGCTGTTTTTT. J is TRBJ2-2 and V is TRBV7-2; D remains unclear. Between the trimmed V and J ends, which lost 2 bases and 4 bases, there was a span of 8 bases. CDR3 length equals 14 residues. Germline V gene data show CDR1 as SGHTA and CDR2 as FQGNSA.

V gene TRBV6-5 combines with J gene TRBJ1-2; 7 nucleotides align to TRBD1. The CDR3 spans 12 residues. Per the germline V gene, CDR1 is MNHEY and CDR2 is SVGAGI. V lost 10 bases to trimming and J lost 2 bases; unmatched junction nucleotides: 4. The CDR3 DNA reads TGTGCCACCGAACAGGGGAACTATGGCTACACCTTC. This translates into CATEQGNYGYTF.

J is TRBJ1-3 and V is TRBV19, with D tentatively TRBD1 (6 bases). The germline V gene has CDR1 LNHDA and CDR2 SQIVND (reference sequence). Trimming pared 7 bases from V and 3 bases from J, leaving 22 bases between. The CDR3 has 17 amino acids. The CDR3 spells CASTTTGAARSGNTIYF. The DNA of the CDR3 is TGTGCCAGTACCACCACGGGGGCCGCTCGAAGTGGAAACACCATATATTTT. Full variable domain (missing parts from reference TRBV19 and TRBJ1-3): DGGITQSPKYLFRKEGQNVTLSCEQNLNHDAMYWYRQDPGQGLRLIYYSQIVNDFQKGDIAEGYSVSREKKESFPLTVTSAQKNPTAFYLCASTTTGAARSGNTIYFGEGSWLTVV.

CDR3 protein: CAINDGSKTGNTIYF. CDR3 DNA: TGTGCCATCAATGACGGAAGCAAAACTGGAAACACCATATATTTT. The chain couples TRBV10-3 to TRBJ1-3, with D hard to call. This CDR3 spans 15 amino acids. CDR1 is ENHRY and CDR2 is SYGVKD in the germline V gene. The V end was cut by 7 bases, the J end by 2 bases, with 15 bases between.

The chain employs TRBV5-1 and TRBJ1-1; no definite D call. Germline CDR1 is SGHRS and CDR2 is YFSETQ. The V end lost 4 bases, the J end lost 4 bases, and 17 bases lay between the germline ends. The CDR3 has 15 residues. CDR3: CASSPREGWGTEAFF. The CDR3 DNA reads TGCGCCAGCAGCCCCCGGGAAGGGTGGGGCACTGAAGCTTTCTTT. The full variable domain, its missing parts supplied by reference TRBV5-1 and TRBJ1-1, is KAGVTQTPRYLIKTRGQQVTLSCSPISGHRSVSWYQQTPGQGLQFLFEYFSETQRNKGNFPGRFSGRQFSNSRSEMNVSTLELGDSALYLCASSPREGWGTEAFFGQGTRLTVV.

The chain is built from TRBV11-3 and TRBJ2-3; 8 bases match TRBD1. V was clipped by 6 bases and J by 7 bases; unmatched bases: 3. This CDR3 region has 12 residues. Germline CDR1 and CDR2: SGHNT and YENEEA. For the CDR3, the DNA is TGTGCCAGCAGGCGACAGGGGTATACGCAGTATTTT. Translation: CASRRQGYTQYF.

The chain carries TRBV2 and TRBJ1-2; no reliable D call. The CDR3 spans 14 residues. Germline values: CDR1 SNHLY, CDR2 FYNNEI. Trimming took 4 bases from V and 2 from J, leaving 11 bases between them. CDR3 residues: CASSGRAANYGYTF. In DNA form, the CDR3 reads TGTGCCAGCAGTGGCCGGGCAGCGAACTATGGCTACACCTTC.

The V call is TRBV7-2, the J call TRBJ2-3; the match to TRBD2 covers 7 bases. V lost 1 base and J lost 6; bases outside the gene matches: 16. The CDR3 length is 18 residues. CDR1 and CDR2 (germline): SGHTA, FQGNSA. This CDR3 reads CASSLGFLAARRADTQYF. In nucleotides, the CDR3 is TGTGCCAGCAGCTTAGGTTTTCTAGCGGCAAGGAGAGCGGATACGCAGTATTTT.

The chain carries TRBV5-1 and TRBJ2-5, with 11 nucleotides matching TRBD2. Germline V gives CDR1 SGHRS, CDR2 YFSETQ. This CDR3 spans 16 amino acids. V gave up 2 bases and J gave up 2 bases; unmatched junction bases: 5. The CDR3 here is CASSFVLAGVQETQYF. The CDR3 DNA follows: TGCGCCAGCAGCTTCGTACTAGCGGGGGTGCAAGAGACCCAGTACTTC.

The rearrangement uses TRBV11-2 and TRBJ2-4, with TRBD2 matching 13 bases. The CDR3 totals 17 residues. In germline, CDR1 is SGHAT, CDR2 FQNNGV. The V gene end was trimmed by 5 bases and the J gene end by 9 bases; junction bases not matched to a gene: 13. CDR3 nucleotide sequence: TGTGCCAGCAGCCCTAACGCCGGACTAGCGGGAGAGGGCATTCAGTACTTC. Encoded protein: CASSPNAGLAGEGIQYF.

The chain has TRBV2 and TRBJ1-2; D may be TRBD1 (5 bases). The V gene's germline CDR1 is SNHLY and CDR2 FYNNEI. V was clipped by 6 bases and J by 0 bases, with 11 bases between them. The CDR3 is made up of 14 amino acids. The CDR3 DNA follows: TGTGCCAGCAGATACCCCAGGGCTAACTATGGCTACACCTTC. It yields the protein CASRYPRANYGYTF.

The V call is TRBV6-6, the J call TRBJ2-1; 7 positions agree with TRBD1. CDR1 MNHNY and CDR2 SVGAGI come from the germline V gene (reference sequence). Trimming took 5 bases from V and 7 from J; bases not matched to a gene: 5. There are 13 residues in the CDR3. The CDR3 DNA reads as TGTGCCAGCAGTACGGGACAGCTTAATGAGCAGTTCTTC. Amino acids: CASSTGQLNEQFF.

The J gene is TRBJ1-4, the V gene TRBV11-2, with no clear D. CDR3 length equals 15 residues. CDR1 is SGHAT and CDR2 is FQNNGV in the germline V gene. The germline V and J ends were trimmed by 2 bases and 0 bases, with 7 bases remaining between them. The CDR3 DNA sequence: TGTGCCAGCAGCTTATGGAGTGCAACTAATGAAAAACTGTTTTTT. It codes for CASSLWSATNEKLFF.

The rearrangement joins TRBV18 to TRBJ2-5, with a possible D match to TRBD2 (6 bases). CDR1 KGHSH and CDR2 LQKENI come from the germline V gene. The CDR3 length is 14 residues. V was pared by 4 bases and J by 1 base, with 10 bases between. The CDR3 DNA sequence: TGTGCCAGCTCACGGTTGGGGGGCCAAGAGACCCAGTACTTC. Its translation: CASSRLGGQETQYF.

This chain links TRBV18 with TRBJ2-1, with a weak D call TRBD2 (6 bases). The V end lost 10 bases, the J end lost 1 base, and 14 bases lay between the germline ends. Per the germline V gene, CDR1 is KGHSH and CDR2 is LQKENI. There are 14 residues in the CDR3. CDR3 sequence reads: CATSYGGSYNEQFF. In nucleotides, the CDR3 is TGTGCCACCTCCTATGGAGGGTCCTACAATGAGCAGTTCTTC.

This clone was observed a single time. This chain joins TRBV29-1 and TRBJ1-2; D possibly corresponds to TRBD1 (6 bases). This CDR3 spans 14 amino acids. Germline V CDR1 and CDR2: SQVTM, ANQGSEA. V shed 3 bases and J shed 3 bases, with 14 bases lying between them. Written as DNA, the CDR3 is TGCAGCGTTGACCACCGGACAGACCACTATGGCTACACCTTC. This codes for CSVDHRTDHYGYTF.

The genes are TRBV9 and TRBJ1-5; 9 bases agree with TRBD1. The germline CDR1 and CDR2 sequences are SGDLS and YYNGEE. The CDR3 loop spans 13 amino acids. Trimming removed 3 bases from V and 10 bases from J; junction bases left unmatched: 5. The CDR3 bases are TGTGCCAGCAGCGAAGTGGGACAGGGACCCCAGCATTTT. This encodes CASSEVGQGPQHF.

In its sample, this clone was seen a few times. V is TRBV6-5 and J is TRBJ1-2; TRBD1 matches 7 bases. The CDR3 loop spans 13 amino acids. V shed 7 bases and J 8 bases; nucleotides not matched to a gene: 10. Germline V gives CDR1 MNHEY, CDR2 SVGAGI. CDR3 bases: TGTGCCAGCAAAGTACAGGGGTTGAGGGGCTACACCTTC. It codes for CASKVQGLRGYTF.

The CDR3 DNA reads TGTGCCAGCAGAACGGGACAGGGGCGCCACGAGCAGTACTTC. This codes for CASRTGQGRHEQYF. The gene calls are TRBV6-6 and TRBJ2-7, with 10 bases matching TRBD1. V lost 6 bases to trimming and J lost 5 bases; unmatched junction nucleotides: 7. CDR3 length equals 14 residues. In germline, CDR1 is MNHNY, CDR2 SVGAGI (reference sequence).

V and J are TRBV6-1 and TRBJ1-5; the D is unclear. Germline V CDR1 and CDR2: MNHNS, SASEGT. The V gene lost 8 bases and the J gene lost 0 bases, with 11 bases spanning the gap. The CDR3 is 14 amino acids. The CDR3 spells CASLISYSNQPQHF. The CDR3 DNA follows: TGTGCCAGCCTCATTTCATATAGCAATCAGCCCCAGCATTTT.